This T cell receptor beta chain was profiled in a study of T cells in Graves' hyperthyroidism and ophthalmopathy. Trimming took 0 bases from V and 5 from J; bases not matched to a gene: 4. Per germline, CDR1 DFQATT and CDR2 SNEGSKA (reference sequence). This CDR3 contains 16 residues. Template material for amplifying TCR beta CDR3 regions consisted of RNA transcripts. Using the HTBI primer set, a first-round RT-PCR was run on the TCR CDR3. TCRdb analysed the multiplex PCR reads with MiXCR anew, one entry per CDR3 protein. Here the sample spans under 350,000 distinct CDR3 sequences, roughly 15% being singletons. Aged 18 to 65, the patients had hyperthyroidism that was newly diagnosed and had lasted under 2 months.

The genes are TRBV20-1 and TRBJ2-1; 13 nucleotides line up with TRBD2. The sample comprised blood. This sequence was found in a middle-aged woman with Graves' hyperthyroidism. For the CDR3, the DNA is TGCAGTGCTAGAGATATGGGACTAGCGGGACACAATGAGCAGTTCTTC. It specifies CSARDMGLAGHNEQFF.